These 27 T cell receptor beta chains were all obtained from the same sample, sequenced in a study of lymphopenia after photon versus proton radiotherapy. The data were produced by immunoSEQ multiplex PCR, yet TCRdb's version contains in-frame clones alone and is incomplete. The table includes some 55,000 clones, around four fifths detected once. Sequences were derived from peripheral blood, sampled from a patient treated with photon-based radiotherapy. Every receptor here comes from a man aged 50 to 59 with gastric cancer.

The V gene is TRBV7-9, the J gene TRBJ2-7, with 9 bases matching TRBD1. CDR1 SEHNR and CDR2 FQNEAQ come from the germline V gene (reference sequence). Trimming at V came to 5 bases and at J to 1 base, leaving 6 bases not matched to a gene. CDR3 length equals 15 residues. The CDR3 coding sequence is TGTGCCAGCAGCCCAGGGACAGGGAAATCCTACGAGCAGTACTTC. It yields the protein CASSPGTGKSYEQYF.

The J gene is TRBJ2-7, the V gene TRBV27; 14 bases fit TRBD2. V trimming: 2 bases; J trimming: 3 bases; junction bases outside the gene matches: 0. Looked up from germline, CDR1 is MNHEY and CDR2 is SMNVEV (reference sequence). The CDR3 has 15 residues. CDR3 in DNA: TGTGCCAGCAGTTTAGGGACTAGCGGGAGCTACGAGCAGTACTTC. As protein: CASSLGTSGSYEQYF.

CDR3 nucleotide sequence: TGTGCCTGGAGTACAGTGGCCGGGGAGCTGTTTTTT. It codes for CAWSTVAGELFF. The V call is TRBV30, the J call TRBJ2-2, with no clear D. Trimming cost V 2 bases and J 6 bases, with 7 bases left between them. Per germline, CDR1 GTSNPN and CDR2 SVGIG (reference sequence). The CDR3 contains 12 residues. The variable domain in full, completed from reference TRBV30 and TRBJ2-2, reads SQTIHQWPATLVQPVGSPLSLECTVEGTSNPNLYWYRQAAGRGLQLLFYSVGIGQISSEVPQNLSASRPQDRQFILSSKKLLLSDSGFYLCAWSTVAGELFFGEGSRLTVL.

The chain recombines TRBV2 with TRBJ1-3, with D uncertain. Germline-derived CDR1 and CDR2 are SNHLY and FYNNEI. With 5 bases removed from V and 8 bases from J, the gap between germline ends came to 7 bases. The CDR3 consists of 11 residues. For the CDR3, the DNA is TGTGCCAGCAGTCTTTCATACACCATATATTTT. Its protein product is CASSLSYTIYF.

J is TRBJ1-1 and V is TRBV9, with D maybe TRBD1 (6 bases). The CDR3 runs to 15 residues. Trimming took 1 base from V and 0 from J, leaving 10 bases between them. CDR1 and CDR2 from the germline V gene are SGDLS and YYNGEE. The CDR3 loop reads CASSVRQDMNTEAFF. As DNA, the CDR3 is TGTGCCAGCAGCGTAAGACAGGACATGAACACTGAAGCTTTCTTT.

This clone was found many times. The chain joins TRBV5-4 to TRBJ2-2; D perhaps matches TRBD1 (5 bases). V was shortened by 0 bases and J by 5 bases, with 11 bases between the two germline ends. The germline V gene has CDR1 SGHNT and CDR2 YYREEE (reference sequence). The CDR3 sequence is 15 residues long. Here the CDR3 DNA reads TGTGCCAGCAGCTTGGGGGCCAGGGTTACCGGGGAGCTGTTTTTT. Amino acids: CASSLGARVTGELFF.

The CDR3 here is CASTEGQAAGNTIYF. CDR3 in DNA: TGTGCCAGCACGGAAGGTCAGGCCGCTGGAAACACCATATATTTT. The chain recombines TRBV6-5 with TRBJ1-3; no clear D gene. Trimming shortened V by 7 bases and J by 2 bases, and 15 bases separated the two germline ends. Germline CDR1 and CDR2: MNHEY and SVGAGI. This CDR3 comprises 15 residues.

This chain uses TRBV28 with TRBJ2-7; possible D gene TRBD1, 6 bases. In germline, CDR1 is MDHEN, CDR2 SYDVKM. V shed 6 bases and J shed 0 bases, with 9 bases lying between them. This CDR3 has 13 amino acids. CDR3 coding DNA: TGTGCCAGCAGGACAGGCAACTCCTACGAGCAGTACTTC. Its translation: CASRTGNSYEQYF. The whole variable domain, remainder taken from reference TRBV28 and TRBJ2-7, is DVKVTQSSRYLVKRTGEKVFLECVQDMDHENMFWYRQDPGLGLRLIYFSYDVKMKEKGDIPEGYSVSREKKERFSLILESASTNQTSMYLCASRTGNSYEQYFGPGTRLTVT.

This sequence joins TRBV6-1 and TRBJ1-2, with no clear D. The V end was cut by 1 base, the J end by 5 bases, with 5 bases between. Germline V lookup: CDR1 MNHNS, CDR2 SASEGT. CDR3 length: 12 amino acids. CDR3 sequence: CASSEVGYGYTF. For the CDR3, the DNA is TGTGCCAGCAGTGAAGTGGGGTATGGCTACACCTTC.

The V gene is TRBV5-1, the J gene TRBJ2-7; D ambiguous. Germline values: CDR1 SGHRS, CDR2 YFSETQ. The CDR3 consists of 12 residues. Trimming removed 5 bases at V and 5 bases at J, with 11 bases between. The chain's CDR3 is CASSLASNEQYF. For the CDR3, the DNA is TGCGCCAGCAGTCTGGCGTCGAACGAGCAGTACTTC.

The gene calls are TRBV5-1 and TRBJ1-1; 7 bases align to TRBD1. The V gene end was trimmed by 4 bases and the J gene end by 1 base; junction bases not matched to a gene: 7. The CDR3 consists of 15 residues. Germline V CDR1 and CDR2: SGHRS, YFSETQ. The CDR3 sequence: CASSGGTVRNTEAFF. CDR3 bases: TGCGCCAGCAGCGGGGGGACAGTCCGGAACACTGAAGCTTTCTTT.

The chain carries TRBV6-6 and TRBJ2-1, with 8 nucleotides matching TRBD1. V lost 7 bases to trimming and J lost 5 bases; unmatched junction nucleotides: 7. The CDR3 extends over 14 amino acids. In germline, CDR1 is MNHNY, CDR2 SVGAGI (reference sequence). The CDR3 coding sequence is TGTGCCAGCAATCGACAGGGGTACAACAATGAGCAGTTCTTC. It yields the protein CASNRQGYNNEQFF.

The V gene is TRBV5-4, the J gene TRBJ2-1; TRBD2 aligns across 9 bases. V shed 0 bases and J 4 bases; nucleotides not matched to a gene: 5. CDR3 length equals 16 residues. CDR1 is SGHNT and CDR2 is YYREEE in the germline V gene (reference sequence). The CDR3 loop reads CASSLAGLAGYNEQFF. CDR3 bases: TGTGCCAGCAGCTTGGCCGGGCTAGCGGGATACAATGAGCAGTTCTTC.

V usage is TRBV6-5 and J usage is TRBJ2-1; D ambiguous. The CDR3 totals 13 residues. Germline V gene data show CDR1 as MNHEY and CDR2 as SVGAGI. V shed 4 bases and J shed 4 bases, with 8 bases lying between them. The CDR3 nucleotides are TGTGCCAGCAGTTTGGAGTGGTACAATGAGCAGTTCTTC. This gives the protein CASSLEWYNEQFF.

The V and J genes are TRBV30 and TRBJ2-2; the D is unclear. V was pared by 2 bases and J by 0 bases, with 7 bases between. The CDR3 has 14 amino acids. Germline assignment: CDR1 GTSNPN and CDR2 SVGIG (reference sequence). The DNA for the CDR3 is TGTGCCTGGAGTAGGACGTCGAACACCGGGGAGCTGTTTTTT. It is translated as CAWSRTSNTGELFF.

CDR3 in DNA: TGTGCCAGTACCCAGGGGGGAAGACGGGCTTTCTTT. This sequence encodes CASTQGGRRAFF. The chain recombines TRBV28 with TRBJ1-1; 7 bases line up with TRBD1. Germline-derived CDR1 and CDR2 are MDHEN and SYDVKM. J gave up 11 bases and V 9 bases, and 12 bases lay outside the gene matches. This CDR3 has 12 residues. Looking up the rest from reference TRBV28 and TRBJ1-1 gives the full variable domain: DVKVTQSSRYLVKRTGEKVFLECVQDMDHENMFWYRQDPGLGLRLIYFSYDVKMKEKGDIPEGYSVSREKKERFSLILESASTNQTSMYLCASTQGGRRAFFGQGTRLTVV.

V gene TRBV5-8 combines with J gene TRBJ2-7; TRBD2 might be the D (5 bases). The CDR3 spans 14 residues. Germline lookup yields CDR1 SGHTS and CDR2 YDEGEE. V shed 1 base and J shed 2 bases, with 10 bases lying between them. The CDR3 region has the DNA TGTGCCAGCAGCTTGAATCCCGGGGCCTACGAGCAGTACTTC. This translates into CASSLNPGAYEQYF.

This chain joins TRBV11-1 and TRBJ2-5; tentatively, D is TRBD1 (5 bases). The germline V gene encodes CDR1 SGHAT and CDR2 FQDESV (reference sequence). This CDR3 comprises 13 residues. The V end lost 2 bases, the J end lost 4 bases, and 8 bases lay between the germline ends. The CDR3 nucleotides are TGTGCCAGCAGCTTAACCGACAGAGAGACCCAGTACTTC. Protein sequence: CASSLTDRETQYF.

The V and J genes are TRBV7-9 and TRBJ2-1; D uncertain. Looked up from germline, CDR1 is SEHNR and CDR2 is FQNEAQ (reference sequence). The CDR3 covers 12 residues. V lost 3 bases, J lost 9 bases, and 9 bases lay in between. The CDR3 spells CASSFDFGEQFF. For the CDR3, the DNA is TGTGCCAGCAGCTTCGACTTCGGTGAGCAGTTCTTC.

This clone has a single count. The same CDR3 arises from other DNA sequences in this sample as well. CDR3 DNA sequence: TGTGCCAGCAGGAAGGGAGTGGGTAATCAGCCCCAGCATTTT. It specifies CASRKGVGNQPQHF. The V gene is TRBV28, the J gene TRBJ1-5; D not certain. V was pared by 6 bases and J by 4 bases, with 13 bases between. The CDR3 has 14 amino acids. The V gene's germline CDR1 is MDHEN and CDR2 SYDVKM.

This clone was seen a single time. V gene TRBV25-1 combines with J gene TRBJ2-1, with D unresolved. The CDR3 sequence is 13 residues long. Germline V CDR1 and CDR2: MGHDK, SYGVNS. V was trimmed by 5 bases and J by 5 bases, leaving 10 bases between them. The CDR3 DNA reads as TGTGCCAGCAGTACTCCTGAGGACAATGAGCAGTTCTTC. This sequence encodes CASSTPEDNEQFF.

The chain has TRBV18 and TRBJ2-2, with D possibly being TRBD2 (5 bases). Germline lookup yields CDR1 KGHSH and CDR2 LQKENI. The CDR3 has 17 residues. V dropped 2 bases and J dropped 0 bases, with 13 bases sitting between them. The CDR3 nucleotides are TGTGCCAGCTCACCAAATAGTATACTAGCGAACACCGGGGAGCTGTTTTTT. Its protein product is CASSPNSILANTGELFF.

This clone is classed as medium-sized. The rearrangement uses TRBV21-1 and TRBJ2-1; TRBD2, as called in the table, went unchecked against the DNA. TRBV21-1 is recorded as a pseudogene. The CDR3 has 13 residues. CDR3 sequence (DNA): TGTCTCGGGGAGGACGGCACCTACAATGAGCAGTTCTTC. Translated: CLGEDGTYNEQFF.

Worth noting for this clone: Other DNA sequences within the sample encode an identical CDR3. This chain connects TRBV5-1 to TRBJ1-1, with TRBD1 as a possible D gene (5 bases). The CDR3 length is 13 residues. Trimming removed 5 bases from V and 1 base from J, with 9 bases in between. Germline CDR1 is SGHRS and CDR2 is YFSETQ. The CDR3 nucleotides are TGCGCCAGCAGTACTGGGGGGAACACTGAAGCTTTCTTT. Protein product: CASSTGGNTEAFF.

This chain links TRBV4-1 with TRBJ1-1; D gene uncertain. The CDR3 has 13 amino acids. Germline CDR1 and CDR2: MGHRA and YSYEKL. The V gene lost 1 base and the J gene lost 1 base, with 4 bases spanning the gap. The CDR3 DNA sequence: TGCGCCAGCAGCCAAGTAGCGAACACTGAAGCTTTCTTT. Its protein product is CASSQVANTEAFF.

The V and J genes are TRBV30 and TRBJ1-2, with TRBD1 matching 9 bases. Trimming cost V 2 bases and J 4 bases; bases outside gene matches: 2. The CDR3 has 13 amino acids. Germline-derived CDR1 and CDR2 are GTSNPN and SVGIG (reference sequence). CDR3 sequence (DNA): TGTGCCTGGAGTAGGGACAGGGCCTATGGCTACACCTTC. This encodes CAWSRDRAYGYTF.

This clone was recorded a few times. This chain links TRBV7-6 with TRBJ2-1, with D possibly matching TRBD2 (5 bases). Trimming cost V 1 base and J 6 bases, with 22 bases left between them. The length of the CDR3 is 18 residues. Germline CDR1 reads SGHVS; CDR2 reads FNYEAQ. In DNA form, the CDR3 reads TGTGCCAGCAGCTTAGGTCGGGGTAGGGCTAGCCGGGGCAATGAGCAGTTCTTC. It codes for CASSLGRGRASRGNEQFF. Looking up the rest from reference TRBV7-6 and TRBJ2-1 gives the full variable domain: GAGVSQSPRYKVTKRGQDVALRCDPISGHVSLYWYRQALGQGPEFLTYFNYEAQQDKSGLPNDRFSAERPEGSISTLTIQRTEQRDSAMYRCASSLGRGRASRGNEQFFGPGTRLTVL.